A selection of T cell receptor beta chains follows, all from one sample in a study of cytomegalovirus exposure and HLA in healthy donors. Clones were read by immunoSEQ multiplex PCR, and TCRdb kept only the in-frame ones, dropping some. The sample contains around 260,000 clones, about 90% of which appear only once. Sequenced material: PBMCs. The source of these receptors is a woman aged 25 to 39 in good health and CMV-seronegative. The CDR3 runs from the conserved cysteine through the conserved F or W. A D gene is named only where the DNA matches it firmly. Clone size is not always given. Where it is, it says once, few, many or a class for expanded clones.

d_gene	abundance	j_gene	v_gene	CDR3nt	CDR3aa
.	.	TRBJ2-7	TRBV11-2	TGTGCCAGCAGCCCCAAGGTACGCTCCTACGAGCAGTACTTC	CASSPKVRSYEQYF
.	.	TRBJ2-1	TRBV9	TGTGCCAGCAGCCCCCGTCCGGGGGTCTTCGTCCATGAGCAGTTCTTC	CASSPRPGVFVHEQFF
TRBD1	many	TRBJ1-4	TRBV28	TGTGCCAGCAGTTTATCCCGACAGGGTATCAATGAAAAACTGTTTTTT	CASSLSRQGINEKLFF
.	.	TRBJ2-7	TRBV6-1	TGTGCCAGCAGTGCTTCCTACGAGCAGTACTTC	CASSASYEQYF
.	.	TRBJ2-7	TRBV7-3	TGTGCCAGCAGCTTAAACAGCCCTGGGGAGCAGTACTTC	CASSLNSPGEQYF
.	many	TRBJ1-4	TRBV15	TGTGCCACCAGCAGAAATGGGCTCGAAAAACTGTTTTTT	CATSRNGLEKLFF
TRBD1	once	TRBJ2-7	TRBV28	TGTGCCAGCAGTTTATCCCCCGGGACAGGGGTAAGCGAGCAGTACTTC	CASSLSPGTGVSEQYF
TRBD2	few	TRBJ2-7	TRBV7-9	TGTGCCAGCAGCTTAAGTTCCGCGGGAGGGCACTACGAGCAGTACTTC	CASSLSSAGGHYEQYF
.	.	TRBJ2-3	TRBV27	TGTGCCACCTCCCCAGGGGGGCCTGATACGCAGTATTTT	CATSPGGPDTQYF
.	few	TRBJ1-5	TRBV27	TGTGCCAGCAGAGGGGATTTAGGGCAGCCCCAGCATTTT	CASRGDLGQPQHF
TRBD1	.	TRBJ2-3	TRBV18	TGTGCCAGCTCACTACGACAGGGGGCGGATACGCAGTATTTT	CASSLRQGADTQYF
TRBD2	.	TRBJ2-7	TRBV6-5	TGTGCCAGCAGTTACATTAGCGGGACCTACGAGCAGTACTTC	CASSYISGTYEQYF
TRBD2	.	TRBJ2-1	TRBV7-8	TGTGCCAGCAGCCCCGGTGCTAGCGGCTACAATGAGCAGTTCTTC	CASSPGASGYNEQFF
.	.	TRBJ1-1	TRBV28	TGTGCCAGCAGTTTGAATCAGGCAGCCACTGAAGCTTTCTTT	CASSLNQAATEAFF
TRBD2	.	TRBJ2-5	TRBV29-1	TGCAGCGTTGATCTCGGGGGGGAAGAGACCCAGTACTTC	CSVDLGGEETQYF
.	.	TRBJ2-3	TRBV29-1	TGCAGCGTTGAATACAGCACAGATACGCAGTATTTT	CSVEYSTDTQYF
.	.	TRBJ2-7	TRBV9	TGTGCCAGCAGCGCAACGGAAATCAATGGCGAGCAGTACTTC	CASSATEINGEQYF
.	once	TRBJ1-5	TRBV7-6	TGTGCCAGCAGCCCTACCCACGACCAGCCCCAGCATTTT	CASSPTHDQPQHF
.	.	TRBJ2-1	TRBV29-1	TGCAGCGTTGTGGACTTTAAGGCTCATGAGCAGTTCTTC	CSVVDFKAHEQFF
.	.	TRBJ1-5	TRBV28	TGTGCCAGCAGTACAGGGAAAGCTCAGCCCCAGCATTTT	CASSTGKAQPQHF
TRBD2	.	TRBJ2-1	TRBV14	TGTGCCAGCAGCCAAGCCGGGACTAGCGGGATCCATGAGCAGTTCTTC	CASSQAGTSGIHEQFF
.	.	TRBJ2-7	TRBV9	TGTGCCAGCAGCGTGGGGGCAGGGGCAAGCTCCTACGAGCAGTACTTC	CASSVGAGASSYEQYF
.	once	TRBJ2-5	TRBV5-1	TGCGCCAGCAGCCCAGACGTGAAAGAGACCCAGTACTTC	CASSPDVKETQYF
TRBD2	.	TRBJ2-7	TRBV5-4	TGTGCCAGCAGCTTCTTTCCGGGAGGGAACTACGAGCAGTACTTC	CASSFFPGGNYEQYF
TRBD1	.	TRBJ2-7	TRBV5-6	TGTGCCAGCAGCGGACCGGGACAGGGGAGCAACGAGCAGTACTTC	CASSGPGQGSNEQYF
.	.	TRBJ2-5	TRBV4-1	TGCGCCAGCAGCCAAGAATCAGGGAAGGAGACCCAGTACTTC	CASSQESGKETQYF
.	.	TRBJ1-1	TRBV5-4	TGTGCCAGCAGCTCGACCTCAAACACTGAAGCTTTCTTT	CASSSTSNTEAFF
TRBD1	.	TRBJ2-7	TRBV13	TGTGCCAGCAGCTTCCGAGACAGGGGGCACCAGGAGCAGTACTTC	CASSFRDRGHQEQYF
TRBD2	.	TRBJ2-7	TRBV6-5	TGTGCCACCGAGGCGGGGGGCTCCAACGAGCAGTACTTC	CATEAGGSNEQYF
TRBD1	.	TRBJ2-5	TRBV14	TGTGCCAGCAGCCAGTTATCGACAGGGATGGAGACCCAGTACTTC	CASSQLSTGMETQYF
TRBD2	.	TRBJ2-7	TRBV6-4	TGTGCCAGCAGTCAATGGATCAATGGGGCGAAGACTAGCGGGGCCTACGAGCAGTACTTC	CASSQWINGAKTSGAYEQYF
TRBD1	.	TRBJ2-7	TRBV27	TGTGCCAGCAGTATCGGGACAGGGGTTGGTTACTACGAGCAGTACTTC	CASSIGTGVGYYEQYF
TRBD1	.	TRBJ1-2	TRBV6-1	TGTGCCAGCAGTGTACAGGGGGGTTATTATGGCTACACCTTC	CASSVQGGYYGYTF
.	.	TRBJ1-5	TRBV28	TGTGCCAGCACCAATTCTCAATTTCAGCCCCAGCATTTT	CASTNSQFQPQHF
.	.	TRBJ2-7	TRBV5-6	TGTGCCAGCAGCTTGTGGATAACCGCCTACGAGCAGTACTTC	CASSLWITAYEQYF
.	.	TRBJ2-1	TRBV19	TGTGCCAGTAGTCGGGTCAATGAGCAGTTCTTC	CASSRVNEQFF
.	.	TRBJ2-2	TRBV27	.	CASSLFSGQGDTGELFF
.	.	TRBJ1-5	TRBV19	TGTGCCAGTAGTATCACCCCTGAGGGCCATCAGCCCCAGCATTTT	CASSITPEGHQPQHF
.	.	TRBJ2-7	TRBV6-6	TGTGCCAGCAGTTATAGTGACGAGCAGTACTTC	CASSYSDEQYF
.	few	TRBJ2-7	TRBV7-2	TGTGCCAGCAGCTTAGGCATTGGCGAGCAGTACTTC	CASSLGIGEQYF
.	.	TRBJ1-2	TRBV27	TGTGCCAGCAGTTTCACTGGTTCGACAGGCTTCGGCTACACCTTC	CASSFTGSTGFGYTF
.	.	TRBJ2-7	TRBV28	TGTGCCAGCAGTTTAGTTCGGACGGGGATCTACGAGCAGTACTTC	CASSLVRTGIYEQYF